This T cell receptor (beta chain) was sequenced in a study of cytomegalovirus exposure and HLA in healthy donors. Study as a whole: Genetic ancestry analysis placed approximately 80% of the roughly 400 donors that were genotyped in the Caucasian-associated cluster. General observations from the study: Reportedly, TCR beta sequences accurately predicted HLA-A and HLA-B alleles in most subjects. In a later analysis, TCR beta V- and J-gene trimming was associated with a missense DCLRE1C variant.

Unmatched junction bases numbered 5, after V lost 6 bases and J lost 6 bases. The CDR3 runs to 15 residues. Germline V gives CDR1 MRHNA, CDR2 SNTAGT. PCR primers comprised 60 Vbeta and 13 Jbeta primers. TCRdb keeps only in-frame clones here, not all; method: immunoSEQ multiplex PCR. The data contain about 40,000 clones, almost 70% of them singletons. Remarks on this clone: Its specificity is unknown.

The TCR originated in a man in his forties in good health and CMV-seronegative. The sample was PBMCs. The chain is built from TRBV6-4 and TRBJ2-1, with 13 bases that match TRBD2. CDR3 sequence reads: CASSSTSGGANEQFF. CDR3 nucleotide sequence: TGTGCCAGCAGCTCCACTAGCGGGGGGGCCAATGAGCAGTTCTTC.